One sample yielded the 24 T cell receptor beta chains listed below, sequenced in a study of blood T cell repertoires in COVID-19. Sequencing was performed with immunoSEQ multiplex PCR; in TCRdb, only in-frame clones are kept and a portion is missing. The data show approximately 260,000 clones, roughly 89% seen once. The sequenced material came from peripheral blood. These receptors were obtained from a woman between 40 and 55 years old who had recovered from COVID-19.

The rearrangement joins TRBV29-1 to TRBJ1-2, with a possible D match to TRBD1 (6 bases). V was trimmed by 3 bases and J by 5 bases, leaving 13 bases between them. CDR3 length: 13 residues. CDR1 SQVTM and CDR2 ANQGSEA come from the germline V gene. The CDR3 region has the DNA TGCAGCGTTGACGCCAGGGGAAGGTATGGCTACACCTTC. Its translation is CSVDARGRYGYTF.

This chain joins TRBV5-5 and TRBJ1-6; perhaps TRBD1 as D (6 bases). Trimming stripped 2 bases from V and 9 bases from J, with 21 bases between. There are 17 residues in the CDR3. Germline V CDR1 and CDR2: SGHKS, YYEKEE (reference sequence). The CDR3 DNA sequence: TGTGCCAGCAGCTTTTCGGGAGGGGGGATAGGAGTTTCACCCCTCCACTTT. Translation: CASSFSGGGIGVSPLHF.

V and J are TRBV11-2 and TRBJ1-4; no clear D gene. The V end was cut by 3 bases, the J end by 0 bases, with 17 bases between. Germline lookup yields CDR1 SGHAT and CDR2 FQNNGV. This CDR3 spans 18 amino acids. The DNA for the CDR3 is TGTGCCAGCAGCTTCCCTAGGGAGGGAGTTGCAACTAATGAAAAACTGTTTTTT. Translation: CASSFPREGVATNEKLFF.

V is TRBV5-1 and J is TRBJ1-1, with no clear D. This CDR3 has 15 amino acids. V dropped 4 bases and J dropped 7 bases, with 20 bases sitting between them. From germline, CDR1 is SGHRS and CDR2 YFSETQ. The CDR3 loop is CASSRSSGSGGEAFF. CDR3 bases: TGCGCCAGCAGCCGATCCTCGGGATCTGGAGGTGAAGCTTTCTTT.

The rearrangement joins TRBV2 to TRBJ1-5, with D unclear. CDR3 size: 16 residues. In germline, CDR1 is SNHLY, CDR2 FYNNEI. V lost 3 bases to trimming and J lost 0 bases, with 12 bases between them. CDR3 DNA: TGTGCCAGCAGTGAGTGGGCGCCCCTTAGCAATCAGCCCCAGCATTTT. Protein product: CASSEWAPLSNQPQHF. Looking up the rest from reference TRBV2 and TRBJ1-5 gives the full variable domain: EPEVTQTPSHQVTQMGQEVILRCVPISNHLYFYWYRQILGQKVEFLVSFYNNEISEKSEIFDDQFSVERPDGSNFTLKIRSTKLEDSAMYFCASSEWAPLSNQPQHFGDGTRLSIL.

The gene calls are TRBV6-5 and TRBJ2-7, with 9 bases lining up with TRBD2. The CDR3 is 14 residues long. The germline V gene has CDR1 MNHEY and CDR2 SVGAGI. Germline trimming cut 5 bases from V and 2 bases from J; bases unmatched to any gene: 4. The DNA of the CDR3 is TGTGCCAGCAGTCCCGAGCGGGAGGCCTACGAGCAGTACGTC. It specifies CASSPEREAYEQYV.

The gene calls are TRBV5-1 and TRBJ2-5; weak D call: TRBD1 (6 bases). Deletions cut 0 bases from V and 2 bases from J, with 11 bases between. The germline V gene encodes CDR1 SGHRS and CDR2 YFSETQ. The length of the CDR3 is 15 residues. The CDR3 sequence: CASSLGTGRQETQYF. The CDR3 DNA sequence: TGCGCCAGCAGCTTGGGAACAGGGCGTCAAGAGACCCAGTACTTC.

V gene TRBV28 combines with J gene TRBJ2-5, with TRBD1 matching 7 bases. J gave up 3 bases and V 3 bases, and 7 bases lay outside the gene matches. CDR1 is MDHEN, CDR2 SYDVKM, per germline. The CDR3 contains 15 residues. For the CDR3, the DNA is TGTGCCAGCAGTTTTCACCAGACAGGGAAAGAGACCCAGTACTTC. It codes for CASSFHQTGKETQYF.

The CDR3 DNA reads as TGCGCCAGCAGCCAACACTTCGGAAGCGCCACAGATACGCAGTATTTT. Translated: CASSQHFGSATDTQYF. The chain couples TRBV4-3 to TRBJ2-3; the D is unclear. Trimming cost V 2 bases and J 2 bases, with 14 bases left between them. This CDR3 is built from 16 residues. Per the germline V gene, CDR1 is LGHNA and CDR2 is YSLEER.

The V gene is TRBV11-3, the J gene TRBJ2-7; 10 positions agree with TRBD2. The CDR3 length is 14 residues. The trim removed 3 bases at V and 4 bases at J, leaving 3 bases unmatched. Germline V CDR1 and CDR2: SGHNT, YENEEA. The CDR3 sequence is CASSLSGREYEQYV. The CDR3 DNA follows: TGTGCCAGCAGCTTGAGCGGGAGGGAGTACGAGCAGTACGTC.

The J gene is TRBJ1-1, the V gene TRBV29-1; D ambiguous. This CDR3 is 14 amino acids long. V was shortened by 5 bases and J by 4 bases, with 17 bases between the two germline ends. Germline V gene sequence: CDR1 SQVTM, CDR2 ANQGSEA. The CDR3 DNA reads TGCAGCGTTTCTAACCAGGCTCTTGGCACTGAAGCTTTCTTT. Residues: CSVSNQALGTEAFF.

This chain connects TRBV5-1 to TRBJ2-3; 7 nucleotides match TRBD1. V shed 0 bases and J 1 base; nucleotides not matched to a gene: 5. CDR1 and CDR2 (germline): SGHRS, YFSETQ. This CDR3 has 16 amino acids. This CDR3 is CASSLGITGGTDTQYF. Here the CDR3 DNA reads TGCGCCAGCAGCTTGGGAATTACAGGGGGCACAGATACGCAGTATTTT.

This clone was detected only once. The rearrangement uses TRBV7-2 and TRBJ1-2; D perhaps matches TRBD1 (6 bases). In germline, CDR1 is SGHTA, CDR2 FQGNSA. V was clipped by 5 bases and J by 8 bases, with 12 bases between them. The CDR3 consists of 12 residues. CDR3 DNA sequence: TGTGCCAGCAGCCGGCAACAGGGAGGCTACACCTTC. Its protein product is CASSRQQGGYTF.

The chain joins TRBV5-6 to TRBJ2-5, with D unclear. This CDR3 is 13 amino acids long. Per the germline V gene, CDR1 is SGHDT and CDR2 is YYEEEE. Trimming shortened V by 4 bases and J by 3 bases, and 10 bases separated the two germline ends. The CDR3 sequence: CASSPTSEETQYF. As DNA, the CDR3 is TGTGCCAGCAGCCCAACGAGCGAAGAGACCCAGTACTTC.

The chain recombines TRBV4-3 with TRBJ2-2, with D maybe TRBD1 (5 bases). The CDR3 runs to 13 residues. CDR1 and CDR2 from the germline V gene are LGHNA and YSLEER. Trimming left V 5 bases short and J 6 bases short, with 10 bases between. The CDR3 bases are TGCGCCAGCAGCAAACAGGTCCCCGGGGAGCTGTTTTTT. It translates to CASSKQVPGELFF.

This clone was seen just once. This CDR3 is CASSVAGQGFETQYF. CDR3 DNA: TGTGCCAGCAGCGTAGCGGGCCAGGGGTTCGAGACCCAGTACTTC. The V gene is TRBV9, the J gene TRBJ2-5; possibly TRBD1 for D (6 bases). Germline V CDR1 and CDR2: SGDLS, YYNGEE. V gave up 0 bases and J gave up 5 bases, with 14 bases separating them. The CDR3 extends over 15 amino acids.

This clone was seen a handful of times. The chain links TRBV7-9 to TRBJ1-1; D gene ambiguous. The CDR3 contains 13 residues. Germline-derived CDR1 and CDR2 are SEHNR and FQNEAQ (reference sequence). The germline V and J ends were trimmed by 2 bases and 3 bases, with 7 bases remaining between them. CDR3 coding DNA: TGTGCCAGCAGCTTACAGGAGGACACTGAAGCTTTCTTT. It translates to CASSLQEDTEAFF.

The CDR3 loop reads CASSLEPGDAYEQYF. CDR3 DNA: TGTGCCAGCAGCTTAGAGCCCGGGGATGCCTACGAGCAGTACTTC. The chain carries TRBV7-7 and TRBJ2-7; tentative D call: TRBD2 (5 bases). Trimming stripped 1 base from V and 2 bases from J, with 12 bases between. CDR1 and CDR2 from the germline V gene are SSHAT and FNYEAQ (reference sequence). The CDR3 is 15 residues long.

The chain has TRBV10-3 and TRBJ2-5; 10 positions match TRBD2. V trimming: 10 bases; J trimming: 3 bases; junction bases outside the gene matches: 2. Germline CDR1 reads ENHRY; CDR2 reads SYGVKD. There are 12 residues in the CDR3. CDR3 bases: TGTGCCACAACTAGCGGGAAAGAGACCCAGTACTTC. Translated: CATTSGKETQYF.

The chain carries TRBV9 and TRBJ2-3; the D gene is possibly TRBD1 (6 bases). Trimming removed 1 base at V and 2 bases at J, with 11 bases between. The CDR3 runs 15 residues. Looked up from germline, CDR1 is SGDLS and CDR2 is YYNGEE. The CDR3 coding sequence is TGTGCCAGCAGCGTACAGGACAGTTCCACAGATACGCAGTATTTT. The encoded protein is CASSVQDSSTDTQYF.

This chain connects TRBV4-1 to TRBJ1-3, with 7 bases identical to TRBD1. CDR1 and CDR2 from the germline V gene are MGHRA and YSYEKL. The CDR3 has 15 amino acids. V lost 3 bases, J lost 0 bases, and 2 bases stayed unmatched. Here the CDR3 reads CASSQGQNSGNTIYF. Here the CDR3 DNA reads TGCGCCAGCAGCCAGGGACAGAACTCTGGAAACACCATATATTTT.

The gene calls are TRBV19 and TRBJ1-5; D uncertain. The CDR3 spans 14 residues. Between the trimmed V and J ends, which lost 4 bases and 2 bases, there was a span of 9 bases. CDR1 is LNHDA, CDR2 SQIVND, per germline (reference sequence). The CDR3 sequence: CASSKQEGNQPQHF. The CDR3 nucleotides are TGTGCCAGTAGTAAGCAGGAGGGCAATCAGCCCCAGCATTTT.

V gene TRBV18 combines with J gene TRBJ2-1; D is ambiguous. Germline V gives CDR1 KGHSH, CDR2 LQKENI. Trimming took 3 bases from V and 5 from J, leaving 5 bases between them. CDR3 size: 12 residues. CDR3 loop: CASSPRNNEQFF. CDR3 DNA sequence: TGTGCCAGCTCACCGCGGAACAATGAGCAGTTCTTC.

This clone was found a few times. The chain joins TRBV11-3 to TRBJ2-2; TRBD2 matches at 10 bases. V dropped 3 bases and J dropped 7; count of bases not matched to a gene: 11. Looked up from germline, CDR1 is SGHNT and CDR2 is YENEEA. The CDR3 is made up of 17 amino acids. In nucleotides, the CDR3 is TGTGCCAGCAGCTTGAGTTTCGCTAGCGGGAGTGGCGGGGAGCTGTTTTTT. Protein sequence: CASSLSFASGSGGELFF.